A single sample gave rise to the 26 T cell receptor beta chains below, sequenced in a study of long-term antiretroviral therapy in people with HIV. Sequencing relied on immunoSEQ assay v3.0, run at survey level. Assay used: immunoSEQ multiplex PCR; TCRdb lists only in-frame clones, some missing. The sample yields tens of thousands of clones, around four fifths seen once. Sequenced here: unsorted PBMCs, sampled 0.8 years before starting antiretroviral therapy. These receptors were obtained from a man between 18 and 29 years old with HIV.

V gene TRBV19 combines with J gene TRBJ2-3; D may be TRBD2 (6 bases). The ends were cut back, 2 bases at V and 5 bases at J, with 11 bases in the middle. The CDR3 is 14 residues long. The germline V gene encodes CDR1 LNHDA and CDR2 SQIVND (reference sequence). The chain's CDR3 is CASSIREMEDTQYF. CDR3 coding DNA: TGTGCCAGTAGTATACGGGAGATGGAAGATACGCAGTATTTT. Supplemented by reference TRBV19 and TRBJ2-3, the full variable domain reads DGGITQSPKYLFRKEGQNVTLSCEQNLNHDAMYWYRQDPGQGLRLIYYSQIVNDFQKGDIAEGYSVSREKKESFPLTVTSAQKNPTAFYLCASSIREMEDTQYFGPGTRLTVL.

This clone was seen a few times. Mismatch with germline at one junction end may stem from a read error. This chain's CDR3 is CASSLGAGTNIGELFF. CDR3 in DNA: TGTGCCAGCAGCTTGGGGGCCGGGACAAACATCGGGGAGCTGTTTTTT. The J gene is TRBJ2-2, the V gene TRBV5-4, with D possibly TRBD1 on 6 matching bases. The CDR3 contains 16 residues. Germline V CDR1 and CDR2: SGHNT, YYREEE (reference sequence).

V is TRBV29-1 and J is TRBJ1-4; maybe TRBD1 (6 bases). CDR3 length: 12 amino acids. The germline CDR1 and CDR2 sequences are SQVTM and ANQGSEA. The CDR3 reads CSGAGAEEKLFF. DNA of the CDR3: TGCAGTGGGGCGGGGGCGGAAGAAAAACTGTTTTTT.

The CDR3 coding sequence is TGTGCCAGCAGCCCGCAGGGTGTCACTGAAGCTTTCTTT. It is translated as CASSPQGVTEAFF. This chain joins TRBV14 and TRBJ1-1, with D possibly being TRBD1 (5 bases). V gave up 4 bases and J gave up 4 bases, with 10 bases separating them. In germline, CDR1 is SGHDN, CDR2 FVKESK. This CDR3 is built from 13 residues.

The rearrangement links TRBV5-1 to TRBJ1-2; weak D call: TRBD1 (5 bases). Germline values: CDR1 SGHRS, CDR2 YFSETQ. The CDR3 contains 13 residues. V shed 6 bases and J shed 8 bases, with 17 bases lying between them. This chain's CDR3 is CASKGRRGPGYTF. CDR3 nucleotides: TGCGCCAGCAAGGGTAGGCGGGGCCCGGGCTACACCTTC.

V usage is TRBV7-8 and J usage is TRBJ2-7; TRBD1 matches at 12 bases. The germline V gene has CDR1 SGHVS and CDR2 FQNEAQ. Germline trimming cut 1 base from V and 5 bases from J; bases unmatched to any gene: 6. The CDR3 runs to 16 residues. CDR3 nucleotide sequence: TGTGCCAGCAGCTTAGTGTTTGGGACAGGGGGCGACGAGCAGTACTTC. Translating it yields CASSLVFGTGGDEQYF.

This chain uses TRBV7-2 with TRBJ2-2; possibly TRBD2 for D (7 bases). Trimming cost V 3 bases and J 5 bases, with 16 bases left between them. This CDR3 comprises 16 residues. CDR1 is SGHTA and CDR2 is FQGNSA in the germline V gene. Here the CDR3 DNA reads TGTGCCAGCAGCTTGGGCAGGGGACTAACTACCGGGGAGCTGTTTTTT. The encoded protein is CASSLGRGLTTGELFF.

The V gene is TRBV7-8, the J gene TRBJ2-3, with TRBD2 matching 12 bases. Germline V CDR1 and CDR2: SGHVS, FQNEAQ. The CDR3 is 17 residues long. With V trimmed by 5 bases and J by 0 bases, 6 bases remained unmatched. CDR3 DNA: TGTGCCAGCAGCGTACCTAGCGGGAGGGGAAGCACAGATACGCAGTATTTT. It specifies CASSVPSGRGSTDTQYF.

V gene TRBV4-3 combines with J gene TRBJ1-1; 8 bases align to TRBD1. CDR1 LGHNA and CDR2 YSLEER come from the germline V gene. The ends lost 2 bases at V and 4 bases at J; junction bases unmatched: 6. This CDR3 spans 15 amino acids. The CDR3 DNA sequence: TGCGCCAGCAGCCAACCACAGGGGGGGGGCACTGAAGCTTTCTTT. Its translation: CASSQPQGGGTEAFF.

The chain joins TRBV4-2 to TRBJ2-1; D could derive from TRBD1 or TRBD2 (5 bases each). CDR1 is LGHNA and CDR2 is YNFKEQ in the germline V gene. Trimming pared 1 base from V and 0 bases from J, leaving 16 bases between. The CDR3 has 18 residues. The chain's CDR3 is CASSQVRGSGSSYNEQFF. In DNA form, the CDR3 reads TGTGCCAGCAGCCAAGTCCGTGGGTCAGGGAGCTCCTACAATGAGCAGTTCTTC.

The CDR3 protein is CASSRGDPYGYTF. The CDR3 DNA reads TGTGCCAGCAGCCGCGGGGATCCCTATGGCTACACCTTC. This rearrangement joins TRBV13 to TRBJ1-2; D gene ambiguous. Germline CDR1 reads PRHDT; CDR2 reads FYEKMQ (reference sequence). This CDR3 spans 13 amino acids. V was trimmed by 5 bases and J by 4 bases, leaving 11 bases between them.

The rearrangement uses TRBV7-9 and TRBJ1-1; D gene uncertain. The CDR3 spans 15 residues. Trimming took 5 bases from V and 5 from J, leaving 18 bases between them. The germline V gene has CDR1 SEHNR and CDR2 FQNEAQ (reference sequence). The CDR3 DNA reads TGTGCCAGCAGCCAACTATTTGGAGGTGGGACTGAAGCTTTCTTT. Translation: CASSQLFGGGTEAFF.

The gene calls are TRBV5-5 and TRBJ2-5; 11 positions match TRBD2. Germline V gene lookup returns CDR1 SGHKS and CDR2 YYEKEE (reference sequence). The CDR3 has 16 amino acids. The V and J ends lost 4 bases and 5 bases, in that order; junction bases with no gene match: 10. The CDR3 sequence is CASSVAGGYVVETQYF. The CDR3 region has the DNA TGTGCCAGCAGCGTAGCGGGAGGGTATGTGGTGGAGACCCAGTACTTC.

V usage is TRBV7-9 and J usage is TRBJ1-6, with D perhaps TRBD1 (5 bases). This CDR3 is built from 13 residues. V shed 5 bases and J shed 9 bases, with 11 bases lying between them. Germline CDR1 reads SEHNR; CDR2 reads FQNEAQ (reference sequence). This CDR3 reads CASSLRDPSPLHF. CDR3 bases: TGTGCCAGCAGCCTCCGGGACCCTTCACCCCTCCACTTT.

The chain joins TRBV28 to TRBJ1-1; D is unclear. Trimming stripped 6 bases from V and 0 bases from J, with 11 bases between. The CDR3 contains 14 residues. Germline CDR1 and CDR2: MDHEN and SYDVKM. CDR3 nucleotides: TGTGCCAGCAGCCCTCTAATTTTGAACACTGAAGCTTTCTTT. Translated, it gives CASSPLILNTEAFF. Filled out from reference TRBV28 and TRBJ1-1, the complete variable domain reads DVKVTQSSRYLVKRTGEKVFLECVQDMDHENMFWYRQDPGLGLRLIYFSYDVKMKEKGDIPEGYSVSREKKERFSLILESASTNQTSMYLCASSPLILNTEAFFGQGTRLTVV.

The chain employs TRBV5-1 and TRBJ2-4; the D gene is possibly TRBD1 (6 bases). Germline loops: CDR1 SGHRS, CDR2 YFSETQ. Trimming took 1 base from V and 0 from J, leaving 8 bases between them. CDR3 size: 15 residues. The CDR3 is CASSLIGGAKNIQYF. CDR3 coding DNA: TGCGCCAGCAGCTTGATAGGGGGAGCCAAAAACATTCAGTACTTC.

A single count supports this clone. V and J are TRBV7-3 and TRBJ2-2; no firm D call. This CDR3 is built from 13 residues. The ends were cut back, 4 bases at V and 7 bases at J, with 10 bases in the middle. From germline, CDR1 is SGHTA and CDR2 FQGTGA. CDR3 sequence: CASSSNSHGELFF. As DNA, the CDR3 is TGTGCCAGCAGCTCGAATAGTCACGGGGAGCTGTTTTTT.

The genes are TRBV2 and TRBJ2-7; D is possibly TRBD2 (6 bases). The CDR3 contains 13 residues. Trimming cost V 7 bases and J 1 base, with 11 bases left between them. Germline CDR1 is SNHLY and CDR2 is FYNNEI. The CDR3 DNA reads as TGTGCCAGCACTCACCGGGAGTCCTACGAGCAGTACTTC. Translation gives CASTHRESYEQYF.

This CDR3 is CASSIIYDGPNEQYF. The CDR3 nucleotides read TGTGCCAGTAGTATTATCTACGACGGGCCGAACGAGCAGTACTTC. The V and J genes are TRBV19 and TRBJ2-7, with unresolved D. Germline values: CDR1 LNHDA, CDR2 SQIVND (reference sequence). CDR3 length: 15 amino acids. Trimming shortened V by 3 bases and J by 5 bases, and 17 bases separated the two germline ends.

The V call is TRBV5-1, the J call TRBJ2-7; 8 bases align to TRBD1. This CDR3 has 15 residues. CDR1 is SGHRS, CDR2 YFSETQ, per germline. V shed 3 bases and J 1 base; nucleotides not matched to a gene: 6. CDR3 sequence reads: CASSSGTGGSYEQYF. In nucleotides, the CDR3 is TGCGCCAGCAGCTCCGGGACAGGCGGTTCCTACGAGCAGTACTTC.

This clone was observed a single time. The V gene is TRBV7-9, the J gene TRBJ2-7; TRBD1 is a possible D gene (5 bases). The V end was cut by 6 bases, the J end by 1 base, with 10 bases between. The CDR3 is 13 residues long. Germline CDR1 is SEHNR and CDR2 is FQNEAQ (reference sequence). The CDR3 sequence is CASSSDRSYEQYF. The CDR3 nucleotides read TGTGCCAGCAGTTCTGACAGATCCTACGAGCAGTACTTC.

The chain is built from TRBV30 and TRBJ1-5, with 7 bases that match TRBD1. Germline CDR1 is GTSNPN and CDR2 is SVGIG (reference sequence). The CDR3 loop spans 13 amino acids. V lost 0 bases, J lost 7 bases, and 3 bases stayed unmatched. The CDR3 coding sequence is TGTGCCTGGAGTGTGCAGGGGGACCAGCCCCAGCATTTT. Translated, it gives CAWSVQGDQPQHF.

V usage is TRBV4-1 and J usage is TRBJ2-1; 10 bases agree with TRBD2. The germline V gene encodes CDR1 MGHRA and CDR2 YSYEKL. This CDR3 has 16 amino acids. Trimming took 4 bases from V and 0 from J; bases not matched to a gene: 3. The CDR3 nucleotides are TGCGCCAGCAGCCGAGCGGGAGGGCACTCCTACAATGAGCAGTTCTTC. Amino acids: CASSRAGGHSYNEQFF.

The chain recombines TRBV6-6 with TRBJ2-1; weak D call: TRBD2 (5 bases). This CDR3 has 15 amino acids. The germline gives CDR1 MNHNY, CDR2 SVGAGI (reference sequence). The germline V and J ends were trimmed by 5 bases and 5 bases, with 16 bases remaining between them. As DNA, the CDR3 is TGTGCCAGCAGTGGCGCGGTGCGGGCCGACAATGAGCAGTTCTTC. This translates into CASSGAVRADNEQFF.

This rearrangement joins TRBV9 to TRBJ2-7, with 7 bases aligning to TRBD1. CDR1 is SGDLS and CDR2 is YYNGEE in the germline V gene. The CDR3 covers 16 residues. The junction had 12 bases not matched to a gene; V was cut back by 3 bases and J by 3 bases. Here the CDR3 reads CASSGPTGATVYEQYF. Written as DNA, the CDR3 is TGTGCCAGCAGCGGACCCACAGGGGCCACCGTCTACGAGCAGTACTTC. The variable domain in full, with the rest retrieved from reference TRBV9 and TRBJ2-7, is DSGVTQTPKHLITATGQRVTLRCSPRSGDLSVYWYQQSLDQGLQFLIQYYNGEERAKGNILERFSAQQFPDLHSELNLSSLELGDSALYFCASSGPTGATVYEQYFGPGTRLTVT.

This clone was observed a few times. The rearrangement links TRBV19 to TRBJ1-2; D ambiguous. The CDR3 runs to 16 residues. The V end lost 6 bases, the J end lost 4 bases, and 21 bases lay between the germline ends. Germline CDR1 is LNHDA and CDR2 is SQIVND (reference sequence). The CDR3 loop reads CASSLDSSGVFYGYTF. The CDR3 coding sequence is TGTGCCAGTAGCCTTGATAGCTCGGGAGTCTTCTATGGCTACACCTTC.